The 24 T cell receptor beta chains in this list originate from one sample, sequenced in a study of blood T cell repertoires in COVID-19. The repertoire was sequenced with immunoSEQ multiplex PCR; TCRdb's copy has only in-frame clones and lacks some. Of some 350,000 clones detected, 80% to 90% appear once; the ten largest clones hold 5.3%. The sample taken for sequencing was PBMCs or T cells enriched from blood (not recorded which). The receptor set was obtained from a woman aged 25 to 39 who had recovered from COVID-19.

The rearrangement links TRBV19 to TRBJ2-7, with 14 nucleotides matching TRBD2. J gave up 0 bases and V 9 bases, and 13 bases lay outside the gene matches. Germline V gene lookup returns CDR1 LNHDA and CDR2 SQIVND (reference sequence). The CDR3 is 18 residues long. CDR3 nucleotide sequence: TGTGCCAGGGCCCTGGGGACTAGCGGGGGAAACTACTCCTACGAGCAGTACTTC. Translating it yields CARALGTSGGNYSYEQYF.

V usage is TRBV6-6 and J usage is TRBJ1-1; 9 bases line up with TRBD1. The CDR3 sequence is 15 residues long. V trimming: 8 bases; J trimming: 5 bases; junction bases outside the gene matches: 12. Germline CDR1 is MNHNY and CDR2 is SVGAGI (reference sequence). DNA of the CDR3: TGTGCCAGCGGGACGAGAAACAGGGGGCAGACTGAAGCTTTCTTT. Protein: CASGTRNRGQTEAFF.

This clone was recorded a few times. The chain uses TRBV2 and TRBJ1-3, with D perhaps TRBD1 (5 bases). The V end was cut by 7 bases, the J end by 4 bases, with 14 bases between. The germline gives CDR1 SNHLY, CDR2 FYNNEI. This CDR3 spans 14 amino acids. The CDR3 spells CASKEAGRGNTIYF. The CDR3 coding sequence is TGTGCCAGCAAGGAGGCAGGGAGGGGAAACACCATATATTTT.

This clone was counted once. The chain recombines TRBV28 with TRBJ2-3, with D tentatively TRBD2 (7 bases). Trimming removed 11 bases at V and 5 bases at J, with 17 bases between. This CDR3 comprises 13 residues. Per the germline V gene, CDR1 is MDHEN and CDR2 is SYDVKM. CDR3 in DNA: TGTGCCGGTGCGGGGGCCTTTCAAGATACGCAGTATTTT. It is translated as CAGAGAFQDTQYF.

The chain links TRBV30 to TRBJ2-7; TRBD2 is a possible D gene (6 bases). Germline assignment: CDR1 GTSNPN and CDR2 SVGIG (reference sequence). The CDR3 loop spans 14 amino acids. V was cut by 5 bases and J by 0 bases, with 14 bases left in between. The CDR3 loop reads CAWGVGGSSYEQYF. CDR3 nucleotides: TGTGCCTGGGGAGTGGGGGGAAGCTCCTACGAGCAGTACTTC.

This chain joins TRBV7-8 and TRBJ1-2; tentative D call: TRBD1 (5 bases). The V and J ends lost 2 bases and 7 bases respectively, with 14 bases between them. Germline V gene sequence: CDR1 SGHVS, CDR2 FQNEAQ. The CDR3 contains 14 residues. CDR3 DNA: TGTGCCAGCAGCTTATCAGGGTGGCTTGGTGGCTACACCTTC. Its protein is CASSLSGWLGGYTF.

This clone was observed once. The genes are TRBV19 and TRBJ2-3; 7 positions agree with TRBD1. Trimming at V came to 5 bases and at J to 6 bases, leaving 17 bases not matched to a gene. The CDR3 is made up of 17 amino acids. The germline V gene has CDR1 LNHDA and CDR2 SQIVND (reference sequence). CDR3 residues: CASSHKFDRVSWDTQYF. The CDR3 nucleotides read TGTGCCAGTAGTCACAAATTTGACAGGGTATCGTGGGATACGCAGTATTTT.

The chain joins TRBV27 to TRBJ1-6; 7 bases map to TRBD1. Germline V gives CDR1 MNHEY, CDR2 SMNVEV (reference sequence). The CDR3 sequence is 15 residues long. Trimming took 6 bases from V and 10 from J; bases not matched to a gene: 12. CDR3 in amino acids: CASSPGRGTDSPLHF. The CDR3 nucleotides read TGTGCCAGCAGCCCGGGTAGGGGGACAGACTCACCCCTCCACTTT.

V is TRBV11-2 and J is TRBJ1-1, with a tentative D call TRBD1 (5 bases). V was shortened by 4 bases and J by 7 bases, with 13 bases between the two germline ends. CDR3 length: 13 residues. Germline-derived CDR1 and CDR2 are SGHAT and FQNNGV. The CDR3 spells CASSYGVGGEAFF. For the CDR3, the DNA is TGTGCCAGCAGCTATGGAGTCGGGGGTGAAGCTTTCTTT.

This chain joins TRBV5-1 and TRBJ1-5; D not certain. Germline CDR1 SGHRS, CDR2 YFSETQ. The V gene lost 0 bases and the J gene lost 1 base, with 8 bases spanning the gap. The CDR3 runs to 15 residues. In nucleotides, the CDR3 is TGCGCCAGCAGCTTGGGTTTCGGGAGCAATCAGCCCCAGCATTTT. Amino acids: CASSLGFGSNQPQHF.

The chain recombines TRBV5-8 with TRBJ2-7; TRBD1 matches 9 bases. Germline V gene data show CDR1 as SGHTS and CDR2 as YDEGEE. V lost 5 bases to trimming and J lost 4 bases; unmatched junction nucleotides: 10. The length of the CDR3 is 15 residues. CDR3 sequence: CASSAGTGSWYEQYF. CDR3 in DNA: TGTGCCAGCAGTGCCGGGACAGGGTCATGGTACGAGCAGTACTTC.

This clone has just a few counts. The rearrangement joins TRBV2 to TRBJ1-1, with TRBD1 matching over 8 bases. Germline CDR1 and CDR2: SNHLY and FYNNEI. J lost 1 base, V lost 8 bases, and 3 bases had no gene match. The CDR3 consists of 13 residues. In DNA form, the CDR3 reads TGTGCCAGCCGGGACAGGTCGAACACTGAAGCTTTCTTT. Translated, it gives CASRDRSNTEAFF.

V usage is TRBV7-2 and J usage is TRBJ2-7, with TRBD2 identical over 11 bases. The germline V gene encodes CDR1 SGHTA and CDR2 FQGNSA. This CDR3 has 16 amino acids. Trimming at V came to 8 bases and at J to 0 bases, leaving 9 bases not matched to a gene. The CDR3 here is CASRPPTSGGSYEQYF. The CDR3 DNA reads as TGTGCCAGCCGCCCTCCCACTAGCGGGGGCTCCTACGAGCAGTACTTC. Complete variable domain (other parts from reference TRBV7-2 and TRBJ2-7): GAGVSQSPSNKVTEKGKDVELRCDPISGHTALYWYRQSLGQGLEFLIYFQGNSAPDKSGLPSDRFSAERTGGSVSTLTIQRTQQEDSAVYLCASRPPTSGGSYEQYFGPGTRLTVT.

Here the CDR3 reads CAISERSGGGVNTEAFF. The CDR3, as DNA: TGTGCCATCAGTGAGAGAAGTGGCGGAGGGGTGAACACTGAAGCTTTCTTT. The chain carries TRBV10-3 and TRBJ1-1; D possibly corresponds to TRBD1 (5 bases). CDR3 length equals 17 residues. The V gene lost 2 bases and the J gene lost 0 bases, with 16 bases spanning the gap. Germline V gene lookup returns CDR1 ENHRY and CDR2 SYGVKD.

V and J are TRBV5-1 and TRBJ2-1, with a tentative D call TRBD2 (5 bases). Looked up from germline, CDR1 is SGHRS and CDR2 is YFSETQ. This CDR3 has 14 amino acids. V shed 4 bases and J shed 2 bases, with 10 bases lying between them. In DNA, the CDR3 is TGCGCCAGCAGCCGAGACGGGACCTACAATGAGCAGTTCTTC. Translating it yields CASSRDGTYNEQFF. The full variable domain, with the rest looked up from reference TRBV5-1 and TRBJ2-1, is KAGVTQTPRYLIKTRGQQVTLSCSPISGHRSVSWYQQTPGQGLQFLFEYFSETQRNKGNFPGRFSGRQFSNSRSEMNVSTLELGDSALYLCASSRDGTYNEQFFGPGTRLTVL.

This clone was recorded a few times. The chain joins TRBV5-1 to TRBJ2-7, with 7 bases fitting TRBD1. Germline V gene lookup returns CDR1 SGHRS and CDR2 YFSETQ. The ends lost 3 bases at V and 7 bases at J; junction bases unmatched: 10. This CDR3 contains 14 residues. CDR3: CASSSSPTGREQYF. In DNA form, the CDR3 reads TGCGCCAGCAGCTCAAGTCCGACAGGGCGGGAGCAGTACTTC.

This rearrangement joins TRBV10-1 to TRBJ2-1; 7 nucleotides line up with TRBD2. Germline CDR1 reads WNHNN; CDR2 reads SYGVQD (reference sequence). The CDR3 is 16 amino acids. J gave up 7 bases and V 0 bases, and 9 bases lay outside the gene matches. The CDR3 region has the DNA TGCGCCAGCAGTGAGTCAGCGGGATTGGAAATAAATGAGCAGTTCTTC. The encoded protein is CASSESAGLEINEQFF.

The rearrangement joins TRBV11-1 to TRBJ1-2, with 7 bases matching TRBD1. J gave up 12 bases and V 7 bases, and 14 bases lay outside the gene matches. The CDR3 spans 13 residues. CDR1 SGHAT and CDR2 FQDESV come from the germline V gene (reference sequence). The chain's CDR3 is CASTAAGTVKHTF. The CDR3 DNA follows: TGTGCCAGCACCGCAGCCGGGACAGTAAAACACACCTTC.

The CDR3 reads CASSLRGGESPLHF. CDR3 nucleotide sequence: TGTGCCAGCAGCTTAAGAGGGGGCGAATCACCCCTCCACTTT. The chain employs TRBV7-9 and TRBJ1-6, with TRBD1 matching over 7 bases. The V and J ends lost 2 bases and 10 bases, in that order; junction bases with no gene match: 5. The CDR3 consists of 14 residues. Germline V gene lookup returns CDR1 SEHNR and CDR2 FQNEAQ (reference sequence).

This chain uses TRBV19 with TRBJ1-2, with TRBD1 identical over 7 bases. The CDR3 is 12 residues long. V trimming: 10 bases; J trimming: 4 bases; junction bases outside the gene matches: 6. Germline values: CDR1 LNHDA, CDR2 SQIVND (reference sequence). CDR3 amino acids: CATLGQFYGYTF. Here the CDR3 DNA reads TGTGCCACCTTGGGACAGTTCTATGGCTACACCTTC. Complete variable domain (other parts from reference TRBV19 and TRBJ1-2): DGGITQSPKYLFRKEGQNVTLSCEQNLNHDAMYWYRQDPGQGLRLIYYSQIVNDFQKGDIAEGYSVSREKKESFPLTVTSAQKNPTAFYLCATLGQFYGYTFGSGTRLTVV.

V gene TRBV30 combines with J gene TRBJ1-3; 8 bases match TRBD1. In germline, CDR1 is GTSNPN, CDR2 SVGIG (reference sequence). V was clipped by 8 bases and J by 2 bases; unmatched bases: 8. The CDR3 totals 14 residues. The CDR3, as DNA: TGTGCCGGGATCGACAGGGGCCCTGGAAACACCATATATTTT. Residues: CAGIDRGPGNTIYF. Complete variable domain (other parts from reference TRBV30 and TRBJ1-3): SQTIHQWPATLVQPVGSPLSLECTVEGTSNPNLYWYRQAAGRGLQLLFYSVGIGQISSEVPQNLSASRPQDRQFILSSKKLLLSDSGFYLCAGIDRGPGNTIYFGEGSWLTVV.

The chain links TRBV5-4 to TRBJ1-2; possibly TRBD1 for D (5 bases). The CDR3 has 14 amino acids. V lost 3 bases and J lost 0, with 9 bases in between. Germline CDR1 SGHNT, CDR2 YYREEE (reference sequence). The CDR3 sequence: CASSSVGANYGYTF. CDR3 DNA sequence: TGTGCCAGCAGCTCGGTAGGGGCTAACTATGGCTACACCTTC.

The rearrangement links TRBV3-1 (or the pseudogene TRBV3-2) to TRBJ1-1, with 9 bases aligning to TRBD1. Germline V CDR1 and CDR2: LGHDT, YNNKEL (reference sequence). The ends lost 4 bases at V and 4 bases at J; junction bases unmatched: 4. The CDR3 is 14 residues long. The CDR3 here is CASSLGQGATEAFF. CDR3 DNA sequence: TGTGCCAGCAGCCTGGGACAGGGAGCCACTGAAGCTTTCTTT.

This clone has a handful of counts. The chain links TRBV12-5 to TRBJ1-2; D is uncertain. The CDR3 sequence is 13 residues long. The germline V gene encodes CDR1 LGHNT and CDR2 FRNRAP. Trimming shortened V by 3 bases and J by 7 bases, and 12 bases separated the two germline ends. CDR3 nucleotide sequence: TGTGCTAGTGGTTTAGGCAGGAATGCTGGCTACACCTTC. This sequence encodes CASGLGRNAGYTF. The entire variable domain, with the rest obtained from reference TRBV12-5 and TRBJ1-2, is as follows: DARVTQTPRHKVTEMGQEVTMRCQPILGHNTVFWYRQTMMQGLELLAYFRNRAPLDDSGMPKDRFSAEMPDATLATLKIQPSEPRDSAVYFCASGLGRNAGYTFGSGTRLTVV.